The present T cell receptor beta chain was sequenced within a study of Graves' ophthalmopathy and Graves' hyperthyroidism. This clonotype was observed once. Using RNA transcripts, the TCR beta CDR3 regions were amplified. RT-PCR with HTBI primers came first, then second-round multiplex PCR. TCRdb re-called the multiplex PCR reads with MiXCR, one entry per CDR3 protein. The sample includes around 1.1 million distinct CDR3 sequences, about two fifths seen only once; the top ten take more than 9.5%. J was trimmed by 3 bases and V by 0 bases; bases with no gene match: 9. The CDR3 sequence is 16 residues long. Germline V lookup: CDR1 SGHRS, CDR2 YFSETQ.

Sequencing was performed on peripheral blood or thyroid tissue (not recorded which). V usage is TRBV5-1 and J usage is TRBJ2-7, with 7 bases that match TRBD2. The TCR comes from an adult man with Graves' hyperthyroidism. The CDR3 region has the DNA TGCGCCAGCAGCTTGGGCCCGCGGGCGGGGGACTACGAGCAGTACTTC. This translates into CASSLGPRAGDYEQYF.